This T cell receptor beta chain was sequenced in a study of shared clonotypes between healthy human individuals. The CDR3 is 17 residues long. Trimming at V came to 3 bases and at J to 2 bases, leaving 10 bases not matched to a gene. Germline V lookup: CDR1 KGHSH, CDR2 LQKENI. Method: immunoSEQ multiplex PCR; TCRdb's copy keeps in-frame clones and lacks some. Among millions of clones listed, around nine tenths were seen once. The TCR sequence derives from a man in his late teens or twenties in good health. The chain recombines TRBV18 with TRBJ2-3; 8 bases map to TRBD2. Source material: naive CD4+ T cells sorted from blood. The subset was: CD45RA+ positively selected. The CDR3 DNA follows: TGTGCCAGCTCACCTCCAACGGGGGGGAGGGCCACAGATACGCAGTATTTT. Translation: CASSPPTGGRATDTQYF. Complete variable domain (other parts from reference TRBV18 and TRBJ2-3): NAGVMQNPRHLVRRRGQEARLRCSPMKGHSHVYWYRQLPEEGLKFMVYLQKENIIDESGMPKERFSAEFPKEGPSILRIQQVVRGDSAAYFCASSPPTGGRATDTQYFGPGTRLTVL.